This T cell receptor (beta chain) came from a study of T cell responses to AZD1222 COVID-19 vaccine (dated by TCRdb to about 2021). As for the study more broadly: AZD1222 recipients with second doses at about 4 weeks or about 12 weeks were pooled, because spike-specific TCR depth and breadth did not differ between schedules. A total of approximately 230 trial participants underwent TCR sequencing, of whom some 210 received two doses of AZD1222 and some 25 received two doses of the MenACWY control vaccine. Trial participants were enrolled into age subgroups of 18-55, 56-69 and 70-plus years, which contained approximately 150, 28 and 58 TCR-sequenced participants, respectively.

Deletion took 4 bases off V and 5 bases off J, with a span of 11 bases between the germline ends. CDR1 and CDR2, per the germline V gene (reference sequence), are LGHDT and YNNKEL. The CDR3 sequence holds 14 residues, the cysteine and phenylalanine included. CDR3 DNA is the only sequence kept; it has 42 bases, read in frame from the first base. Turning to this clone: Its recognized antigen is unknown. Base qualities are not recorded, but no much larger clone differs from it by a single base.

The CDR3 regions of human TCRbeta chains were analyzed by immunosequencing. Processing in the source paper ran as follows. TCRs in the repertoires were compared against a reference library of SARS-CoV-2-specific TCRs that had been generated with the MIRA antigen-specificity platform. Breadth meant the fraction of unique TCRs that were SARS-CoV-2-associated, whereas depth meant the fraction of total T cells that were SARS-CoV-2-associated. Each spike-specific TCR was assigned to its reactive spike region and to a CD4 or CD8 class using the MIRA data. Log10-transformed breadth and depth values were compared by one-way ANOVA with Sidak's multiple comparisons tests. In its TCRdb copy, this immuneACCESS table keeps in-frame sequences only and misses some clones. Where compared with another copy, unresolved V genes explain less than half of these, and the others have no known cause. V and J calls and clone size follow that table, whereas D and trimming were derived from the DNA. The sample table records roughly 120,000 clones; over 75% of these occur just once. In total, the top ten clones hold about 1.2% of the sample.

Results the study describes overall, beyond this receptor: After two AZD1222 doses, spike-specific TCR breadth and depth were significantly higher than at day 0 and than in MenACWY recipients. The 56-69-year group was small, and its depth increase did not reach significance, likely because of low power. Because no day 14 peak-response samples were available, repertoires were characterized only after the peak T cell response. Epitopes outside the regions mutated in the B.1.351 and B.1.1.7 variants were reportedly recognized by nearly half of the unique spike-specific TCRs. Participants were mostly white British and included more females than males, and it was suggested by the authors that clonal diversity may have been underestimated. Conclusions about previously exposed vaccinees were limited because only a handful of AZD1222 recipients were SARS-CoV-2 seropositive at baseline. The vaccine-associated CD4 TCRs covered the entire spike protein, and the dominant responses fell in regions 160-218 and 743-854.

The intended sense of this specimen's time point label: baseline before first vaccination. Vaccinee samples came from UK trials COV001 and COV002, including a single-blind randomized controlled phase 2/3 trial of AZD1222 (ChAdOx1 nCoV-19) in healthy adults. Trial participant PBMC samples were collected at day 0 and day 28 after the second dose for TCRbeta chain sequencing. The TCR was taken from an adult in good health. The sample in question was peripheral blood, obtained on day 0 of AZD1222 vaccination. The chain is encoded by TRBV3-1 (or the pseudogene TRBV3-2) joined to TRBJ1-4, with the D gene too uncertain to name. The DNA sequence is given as TGTGCCAGCAGCCCTCGGGCTGGGAATGAAAAACTGTTTTTT. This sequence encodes CASSPRAGNEKLFF.